This T cell receptor beta chain is from a study of T-cell memory formation after mild COVID-19. Study background: Most TCR clusters belonged to a single donor. Overall study findings and caveats: Researchers could not confirm that second-wave clones peaking on day 37 targeted SARS-CoV-2.

TCRdb reprocessed the 5' RACE reads via MiXCR and lists one record per CDR3 protein. The repertoire holds under 650,000 distinct CDR3 sequences, with under 20% as singletons. As for this clonotype: What it recognizes is unknown.

Trimming left V 4 bases short and J 12 bases short, with 22 bases between. The CDR3 is 15 amino acids. Germline V CDR1 and CDR2: MNHEY, SVGEGT. The chain employs TRBV6-2 or TRBV6-3 and TRBJ2-1; D gene unclear. The sequencing input was PBMCs or a T cell subset sorted from them (not recorded which). The clonotype originates from an adult woman who had mild COVID-19 (a few samples of this study predate the infection). Cell type and time point are not known. The CDR3 protein is CASSSTDDGPNLQFF. For the CDR3, the DNA is TGTGCCAGCAGTTCAACAGACGACGGGCCCAATTTGCAGTTCTTC.